This TCR beta chain was found in a study of radiotherapy plus CTLA-4 blockade in lung cancer (dated by TCRdb to the late 2010s). General notes on the study: Among the enrolled patients, about 19% had an objective response, and 25% to 35% reached disease control. Findings and caveats that apply to the study as a whole: After treatment with radiotherapy and ipilimumab, TCR clones that came from tumors expanded in the peripheral blood. The strongest predictors of response, as reported, were early dynamic changes in blood T cell clones along with a rise in serum interferon-beta after radiation.

The V end loses 5 bases and the J end loses 3 bases, and a stretch of 13 bases separates them. Looking up the germline V gene yields CDR1 SNHLY and CDR2 FYNNEI. The CDR3 numbers 15 residues from cysteine through phenylalanine. Only the CDR3 portion is preserved as DNA: 45 bases, with reading frame beginning at the first base. Concerning this clone: The target of this receptor is not known. No much larger clonotype is one base removed from it; base qualities were not supplied.

The study tested focal radiation therapy combined with CTLA-4 blockade (ipilimumab) in patients with chemo-refractory metastatic non-small-cell lung cancer. The library was prepared using the immunoSEQ multiplex PCR assay. Entries here come from immuneACCESS through TCRdb and include only in-frame sequences with V and J called. Some clones fail to appear in such tables; in the studies checked, an unresolved V gene covers under half of the shortfall, and the cause of the remainder is unknown. In this sample the table shows fewer than 75,000 clones, roughly 84% of which occur a single time. Of the sample, over 35% is held by the ten largest clones.

Recombination connected TRBV2 to TRBJ1-4; TRBD1 is perhaps the D gene, given 5 matching bases. This receptor was obtained from a human donor with non-small cell lung cancer that progressed on radiotherapy plus ipilimumab. Sequences were derived from peripheral blood, sampled from a patient treated with radiotherapy plus ipilimumab. The CDR3 protein sequence reads: CASSRSGTPNEKLFF. The DNA is TGTGCCAGCAGTAGATCCGGGACCCCTAATGAAAAACTGTTTTTT.